A single T cell receptor beta chain is shown here with its context. TCRdb's table, derived via immunoSEQ multiplex PCR, lists solely in-frame clones and lacks some. The profile shows approximately 14,000 clones, more than 65% of them singletons. V lost 3 bases, J lost 4 bases, and 8 bases lay in between. CDR3 length: 14 residues. The germline V gene has CDR1 SGDLS and CDR2 YYNGEE. This entry belongs to a study of T cells after somatic rescue of genetic block. The V call is TRBV9, the J call TRBJ1-6; perhaps TRBD1 as D (6 bases). Material for sequencing was peripheral blood mononuclear cells (PBMCs). The origin of this receptor is a boy aged 10-17 years. The CDR3 DNA is TGTGCCAGCAGCGCCAGGGGATATAATTCACCCCTCCACTTT. Its protein product is CASSARGYNSPLHF. The entire variable domain, with the rest obtained from reference TRBV9 and TRBJ1-6, is as follows: DSGVTQTPKHLITATGQRVTLRCSPRSGDLSVYWYQQSLDQGLQFLIQYYNGEERAKGNILERFSAQQFPDLHSELNLSSLELGDSALYFCASSARGYNSPLHFGNGTRLTVT.